This is a list of T cell receptor beta chains from one sample in a study of blood T cell repertoires in COVID-19. Libraries were prepared by immunoSEQ multiplex PCR; TCRdb keeps only in-frame clonotypes and omits some of them. The sample lists 200,000 to 300,000 clones, about 88% occurring once. Sequencing input: peripheral blood. These receptors all stem from a man aged 60-69 years who had recovered from COVID-19. The CDR3 runs from the conserved cysteine through the conserved F or W. Fields, in order: clone size, J gene, V gene, D gene, CDR3 DNA, CDR3 protein. D genes are given only for firm matches. Clone size is given for some rows only: seen once, a few or many times, or a class if the clone is expanded.

few TRBJ2-3 TRBV6-2/TRBV6-3 NA TGTGCCAGCAGTGGCGGCGGGACTAGCACAGATACGCAGTATTTT CASSGGGTSTDTQYF
NA TRBJ1-2 TRBV6-5 NA TGTGCCAGCAGCCCCGGAGGGCAGAACTATGGCTACACCTTC CASSPGGQNYGYTF
NA TRBJ1-2 TRBV27 NA TGTGCCAGCAGTTTATATGGCGGCAACTATGGCTACACCTTC CASSLYGGNYGYTF
few TRBJ1-5 TRBV27 NA TGTGCCAGCAGTTTAGGCTTCCCGGGGGTTGGCAATCAGCCCCAGCATTTT CASSLGFPGVGNQPQHF
NA TRBJ2-7 TRBV7-3 TRBD2 TGTGCCAGCAGCTTAATGGCGCTAGCGGGGCGCCACGAGCAGTACTTC CASSLMALAGRHEQYF
once TRBJ2-7 TRBV29-1 NA TGCAGCGTTGAAGGTCAGGGGAGTCTCGACGAGCAGTACTTC CSVEGQGSLDEQYF
NA TRBJ1-2 TRBV7-9 TRBD1 TGTGCCAGCAGCTTAGCGCATGGGACAGGGGGCTCTAACTATGGCTACACCTTC CASSLAHGTGGSNYGYTF
once TRBJ2-5 TRBV4-2 TRBD1 TGTGCCAGCAGCCAGACAGGGGGCGAAGAGACCCAGTACTTC CASSQTGGEETQYF
NA TRBJ2-3 TRBV7-6 NA TGTGCCAGCAGCTTAGGGGACTCCCGTGCAGATACGCAGTATTTT CASSLGDSRADTQYF
NA TRBJ1-1 TRBV11-1 TRBD1 TGTGCCAGCAGTGAACAGGGGAGCACTGAAGCTTTCTTT CASSEQGSTEAFF
NA TRBJ2-7 TRBV7-3 NA TGTGCCAGCAGCTTAACGCGAAACTCCTACGAGCAGTACTTC CASSLTRNSYEQYF
NA TRBJ1-2 TRBV2 NA TGTGCCAGCAACCCCGGGGGGGGGCGAGAGGGCTATGGCTACACCTTC CASNPGGGREGYGYTF
NA TRBJ1-2 TRBV6-5 TRBD1 TGTGCCAGCAGCCCCCCGGGACAGGGGAGCGGTGGCTACACCTTC CASSPPGQGSGGYTF
NA TRBJ1-1 TRBV21-1 NA TGTGCCAGCAGCAATAGAGGATTAGTAAGGGGTAAGGTGGGCACTGAAGCTTTCTTT CASSNRGLVRGKVGTEAFF
NA TRBJ2-6 TRBV7-3 TRBD1 TGTGCCAGCAGCTTAAGGGGACAGGGTTCTGGGGCCAACGTCCTGACTTTC CASSLRGQGSGANVLTF
NA TRBJ2-1 TRBV5-4 NA TGTGCCAGCAGCCCTGGAGGGGGCCGATTAAATGAGCAGTTCTTC CASSPGGGRLNEQFF
NA TRBJ1-1 TRBV6-2/TRBV6-3 NA TGTGCCAGCAGTAAGACAGTGAACACTGAAGCTTTCTTT CASSKTVNTEAFF
NA TRBJ2-3 TRBV21-1 NA TGTGCCAGCAGCACACTCGAGGGAGGGGCATGGGGCACAGATACGCAGTATTTT CASSTLEGGAWGTDTQYF
once TRBJ1-3 TRBV4-1 NA TGCGCCAGCAGCCAAGATCAACGGTACTCTGGAAACACCATATATTTT CASSQDQRYSGNTIYF
NA TRBJ1-2 TRBV5-1 NA TGCGCCAGCAGCTTGGGCGGGGCAGGAGCCTATGGCTACACCTTC CASSLGGAGAYGYTF
NA TRBJ1-4 TRBV5-1 NA TGCGCCAGCAGCTTAAGGGACTTCTCTAATGAAAAACTGTTTTTT CASSLRDFSNEKLFF
NA TRBJ2-7 TRBV7-8 TRBD1 TGTGCCAGCAGCTTCACAGGGGGATTCTACGAGCAGTACTTC CASSFTGGFYEQYF
NA TRBJ1-3 TRBV7-3 TRBD1 TGTGCCAGCAGCTTGGGACAGGAGGCTGGAAACACCATATATTTT CASSLGQEAGNTIYF
NA TRBJ1-2 TRBV6-5 NA TGTGCCAGCTCCGGGGTCCCTAACTATGGCTACACCTTC CASSGVPNYGYTF
NA TRBJ2-7 TRBV5-6 NA TGTGCCAGCAGCTTGGTGGACACAAGAACCTACGAGCAGTACTTC CASSLVDTRTYEQYF
NA TRBJ1-5 TRBV5-1 NA TGCGCCAGCAGCTTGGAAGGGGGAAGGAGCAATCAGCCCCAGCATTTT CASSLEGGRSNQPQHF
NA TRBJ1-1 TRBV15 NA TGTGCCACCACTTCGCGGGGTGGCGGGAACACTGAAGCTTTCTTT CATTSRGGGNTEAFF
NA TRBJ2-1 TRBV5-4 NA TGTGCCAGCAGCTCCCCCGCGCAGGGCACCTACAATGAGCAGTTCTTC CASSSPAQGTYNEQFF
NA TRBJ1-4 TRBV14 NA TGTGCCAGCAGCCAAGGAGCCGGGGTAAACGAAAAACTGTTTTTT CASSQGAGVNEKLFF
NA TRBJ2-7 TRBV6-6 TRBD1 TGTGCCAGTAAGGACAGGGGGCTGTACGAGCAGTACTTC CASKDRGLYEQYF
NA TRBJ2-1 TRBV5-6 NA TGTGCCAGCAGCCAGACATCAGGTGAGCAGTTCTTC CASSQTSGEQFF
NA TRBJ1-4 TRBV4-1 NA TGCGCCAGCAGCCAGGGACTCACTAATGAAAAACTGTTTTTT CASSQGLTNEKLFF
NA TRBJ2-3 TRBV7-3 NA TGTGCCAACGCCAACCTAGGTGGGTGCACAGATACGCAGTATTTT CANANLGGCTDTQYF
NA TRBJ1-1 TRBV25-1 TRBD1 TGTGCCAGCCGGGGACAGGGGAACACTGAAGCTTTCTTT CASRGQGNTEAFF
NA TRBJ2-1 TRBV6-2/TRBV6-3 TRBD1 TGTGCCAGCAGTTACAGGGACAGGCCCTACAATGAGCAGTTCTTC CASSYRDRPYNEQFF
NA TRBJ2-2 TRBV7-3 NA TGTGCCAGCAGCTTAACGGCCAGGGGTGGCACCGGGGAGCTGTTTTTT CASSLTARGGTGELFF
NA TRBJ2-7 TRBV3-1/TRBV3-2 TRBD2 TGTGCCAGCAGACCGGGACTAGCGGGGGCCCTGGGGGTATACGAGCAGTACTTC CASRPGLAGALGVYEQYF
NA TRBJ1-1 TRBV4-2 TRBD1 TGTGCCAGCAGCCCGACAGGGAGGTTTGAAGCTTTCTTT CASSPTGRFEAFF
NA TRBJ1-1 TRBV3-1/TRBV3-2 NA TGTGCCAGCAGCCCCAGTGCGGGGGCAGGCTATCGGCCATATAAAGCTTTCTTT CASSPSAGAGYRPYKAFF
NA TRBJ1-2 TRBV7-2 NA TGTGCCAGCAGCTTAGCTAAGGGGTTCTATGGCTACACCTTC CASSLAKGFYGYTF